What follows is one T cell receptor (beta chain) and its context. What it binds is unknown. There are 13 residues in the CDR3. CDR1 is KGHSH and CDR2 is LQKENI in the germline V gene. V was trimmed by 0 bases and J by 5 bases, leaving 7 bases between them. The protocol was immunoSEQ multiplex PCR, while the TCRdb copy is restricted to in-frame clones and leaves out a portion. This sample carries about 120,000 clones, more than 85% of them seen once, and the ten largest clones take under 3.5%. The source of the sample is a study of T cell responses to AZD1222 COVID-19 vaccine. General study points: Sampling captured repertoires only after the peak T cell response. Spike regions recognized by vaccine-associated CD4 TCRs spanned the protein, led by 160-218 and 743-854.

The receptor was isolated from an adult in good health. The rearrangement joins TRBV18 to TRBJ1-1; no reliable D call. The sample consisted of peripheral blood, taken on day 0 of AZD1222 vaccination. DNA for the CDR3: TGTGCCAGCTCACCACCGGGTCAAACTGAAGCTTTCTTT. This sequence encodes CASSPPGQTEAFF.